The TCR beta chain under discussion was sequenced for a study of T cell repertoires in cytomegalovirus infection. Background on the study: Recently described HLA-C-restricted plus well-studied HLA-B-restricted CMV epitopes were used. Public TCR beta signatures marked donors with CMV infection and the matching HLA.

Broader study findings: Dominating the ex vivo response were TCR beta clonotypes that were CMV-specific and HLA-C-restricted.

TCRdb fed the reads into MiXCR, producing one record per CDR3 protein. This sample has 110,000 or so distinct CDR3 sequences, with over 25% found just once. V lost 0 bases and J 4 bases, leaving 1 base between the germline ends. Germline CDR1 reads SGDLS; CDR2 reads YYNGEE. There are 12 residues in the CDR3. Turning to this clonotype: Its antigen is still unknown.

This specimen consisted of CD8+ T cells from cultured PBMCs, obtained from culture after CMV antigen stimulation. This sequence joins TRBV9 and TRBJ2-2, with D unresolved. The receptor was derived from a human donor in good health (CMV status not recorded). Some clones in this sample may be carry-over from other donors' samples. The CDR3 loop is CASSVVTGELFF. The CDR3 DNA follows: TGTGCCAGCAGCGTAGTCACCGGGGAGCTGTTTTTT.